One sample yielded the 3 T cell receptor beta chains listed below, sequenced in a study of T cells in Graves' hyperthyroidism and ophthalmopathy. Amplification of TCR beta CDR3 regions was performed using RNA transcripts as template. First-round RT-PCR of the TCR CDR3 relied on the HTBI primer set. TCRdb called the multiplex PCR reads again in MiXCR, with one record for every CDR3 protein. The sample lists about 350,000 distinct CDR3 sequences, about an eighth seen once, with 34% in the top ten. The sequencing input was blood. The receptors here all came from a woman aged 40 to 50 with Graves' ophthalmopathy.

In this sample, this clonotype turned up many times. The V call is TRBV12-3 or TRBV12-4, the J call TRBJ1-1, with D uncertain. The length of the CDR3 is 14 residues. The V gene lost 0 bases and the J gene lost 2 bases, with 7 bases spanning the gap. The CDR3 DNA is TGTGCCAGCAGTTTAGCGATCCGAAACACTGAAGCTTTCTTT. Its protein is CASSLAIRNTEAFF.

This clonotype was detected ten times or more. The chain carries TRBV20-1 and TRBJ2-1, with 8 bases identical to TRBD1. The CDR3 contains 12 residues. Germline V gene lookup returns CDR1 DFQATT and CDR2 SNEGSKA (reference sequence). J gave up 9 bases and V 5 bases, and 6 bases lay outside the gene matches. The CDR3 loop reads CSAHPTGVEQFF. The CDR3 DNA reads as TGCAGTGCTCACCCGACAGGGGTTGAGCAGTTCTTC.

The rearrangement joins TRBV7-2 to TRBJ1-1; D unresolved. The CDR3 consists of 14 residues. Trimming shortened V by 0 bases and J by 3 bases, and 8 bases separated the two germline ends. Looked up from germline, CDR1 is SGHTA and CDR2 is FQGNSA. The CDR3 DNA reads as TGTGCCAGCAGCTTAGCTTCAGGCTACACTGAAGCTTTCTTT. Translating gives CASSLASGYTEAFF. Complete variable domain (other parts from reference TRBV7-2 and TRBJ1-1): GAGVSQSPSNKVTEKGKDVELRCDPISGHTALYWYRQSLGQGLEFLIYFQGNSAPDKSGLPSDRFSAERTGGSVSTLTIQRTQQEDSAVYLCASSLASGYTEAFFGQGTRLTVV.